The table lists the clone carrying this T cell receptor (beta chain) with a few counts. The record originates from a study of blood T cell repertoires in COVID-19. The wider study: COVID-19 samples collected from the United States, Italy and Spain covered acute and convalescent phases. PBMCs, B-cell-depleted T cells, or T cells were the source of the cDNA or gDNA that made up the material.

Sequencing used immunoSEQ multiplex PCR; TCRdb keeps in-frame clones, though not all of them. Of 310,000 or so clones listed, more than 70% are singletons. The CDR3 is made up of 16 amino acids. Germline loops: CDR1 MNHEY, CDR2 SMNVEV (reference sequence). Trimming pared 2 bases from V and 5 bases from J, leaving 18 bases between. What was sequenced was peripheral blood. The receptor's source is a woman between 45 and 60 years old with acute or convalescent COVID-19. J is TRBJ2-5 and V is TRBV27, with D perhaps matching TRBD2 (6 bases). CDR3 nucleotides: TGTGCCAGCAGTTTAAAGTTGAGCGGGTCAGCTGAGACCCAGTACTTC. Protein sequence: CASSLKLSGSAETQYF.